This T cell receptor beta chain was captured by sequencing in a study of cytomegalovirus exposure and HLA in healthy donors. CDR1 MGHRA and CDR2 YSYEKL come from the germline V gene. The J segment lost 9 bases and the V segment lost 3 bases, leaving 9 bases of the junction unmatched. The CDR3 spans 15 residues. A word on this clone: What it binds is unknown.

PCR amplification relied on 60 Vbeta primers (plus 13 Jbeta primers). Original handling: As a later analysis found, there were 80 million or so unique TCR beta chains, of which approximately 10 million were shared. The repertoire was sequenced with immunoSEQ multiplex PCR; TCRdb's copy has only in-frame clones and lacks some. For V, J and clone size, that table is used; D and trimming come from the DNA. The sample consists of around 140,000 clones, 82% of them appearing once. Whole-study results and caveats: There were some public TCRs occurring in many donors, but most TCR sequences were rare. Later work associated roughly 15,000 TCR beta sequences with HLA alleles at 0.05 false discovery rate.

The J gene is TRBJ2-4, the V gene TRBV4-1; 9 nucleotides line up with TRBD1. The sequenced sample consisted of PBMCs. The TCR comes from a woman aged 45-60 years in good health and CMV-seropositive. The CDR3 here is CASSQGDREGGIQYF. CDR3 DNA: TGCGCCAGCAGCCAGGGGGACAGGGAGGGAGGCATTCAGTACTTC.